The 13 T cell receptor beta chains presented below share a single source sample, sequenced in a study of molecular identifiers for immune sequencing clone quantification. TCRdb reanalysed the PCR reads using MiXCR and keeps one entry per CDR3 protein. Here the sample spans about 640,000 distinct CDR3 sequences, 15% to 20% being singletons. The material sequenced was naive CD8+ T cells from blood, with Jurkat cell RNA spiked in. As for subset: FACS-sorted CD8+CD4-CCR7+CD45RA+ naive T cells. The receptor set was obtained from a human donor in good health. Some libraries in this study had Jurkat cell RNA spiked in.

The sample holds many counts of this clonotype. In nucleotides, the CDR3 is TGTGCCAGCAGTTACGGGGGAGGGATCGGGGAGCTGTTTTTT. It encodes CASSYGGGIGELFF. This rearrangement joins TRBV6-5 to TRBJ2-2; 7 bases line up with TRBD2. Germline trimming cut 2 bases from V and 7 bases from J; bases unmatched to any gene: 4. This CDR3 spans 14 amino acids. CDR1 is MNHEY, CDR2 SVGAGI, per germline.

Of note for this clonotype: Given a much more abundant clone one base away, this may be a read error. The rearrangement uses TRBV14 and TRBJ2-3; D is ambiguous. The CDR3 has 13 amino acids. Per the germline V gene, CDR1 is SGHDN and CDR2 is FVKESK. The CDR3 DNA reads TGTGCCAGCAGCCACTACTACACAGATACGCGGTATTTT. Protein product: CASSHYYTDTRYF. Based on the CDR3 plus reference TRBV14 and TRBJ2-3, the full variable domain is EAGVTQFPSHSVIEKGQTVTLRCDPISGHDNLYWYRRVMGKEIKFLLHFVKESKQDESGMPNNRFLAERTGGTYSTLKVQPAELEDSGVYFCASSHYYTDTRYFGPGTRLTVL.

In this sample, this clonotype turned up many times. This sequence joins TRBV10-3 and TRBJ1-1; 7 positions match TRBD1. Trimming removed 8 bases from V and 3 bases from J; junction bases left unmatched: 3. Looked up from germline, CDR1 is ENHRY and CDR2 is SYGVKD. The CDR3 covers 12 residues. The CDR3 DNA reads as TGTGCCATCGGAGACAGGGACACTGAAGCTTTCTTT. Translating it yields CAIGDRDTEAFF.

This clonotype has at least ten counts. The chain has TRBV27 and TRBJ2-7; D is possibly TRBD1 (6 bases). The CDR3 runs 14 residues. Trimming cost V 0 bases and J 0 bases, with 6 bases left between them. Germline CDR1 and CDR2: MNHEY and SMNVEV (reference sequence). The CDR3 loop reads CASSLSRGSYEQYF. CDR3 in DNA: TGTGCCAGCAGTTTATCCAGGGGCTCCTACGAGCAGTACTTC.

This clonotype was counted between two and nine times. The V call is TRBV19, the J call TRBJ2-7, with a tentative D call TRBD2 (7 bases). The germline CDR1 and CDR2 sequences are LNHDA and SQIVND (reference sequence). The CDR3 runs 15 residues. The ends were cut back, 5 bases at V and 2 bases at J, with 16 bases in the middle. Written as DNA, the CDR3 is TGTGCCAGTAGTTTGGGGGGGGCCGCTACCTACGAGCAGTACTTC. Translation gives CASSLGGAATYEQYF.

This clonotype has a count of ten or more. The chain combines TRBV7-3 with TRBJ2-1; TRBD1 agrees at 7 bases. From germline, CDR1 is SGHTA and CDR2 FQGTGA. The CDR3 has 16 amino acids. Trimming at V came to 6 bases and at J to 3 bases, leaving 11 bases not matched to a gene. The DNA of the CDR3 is TGTGCCAGCAGTTCCGGGACAGACCCTCTCTACAATGAGCAGTTCTTC. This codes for CASSSGTDPLYNEQFF.

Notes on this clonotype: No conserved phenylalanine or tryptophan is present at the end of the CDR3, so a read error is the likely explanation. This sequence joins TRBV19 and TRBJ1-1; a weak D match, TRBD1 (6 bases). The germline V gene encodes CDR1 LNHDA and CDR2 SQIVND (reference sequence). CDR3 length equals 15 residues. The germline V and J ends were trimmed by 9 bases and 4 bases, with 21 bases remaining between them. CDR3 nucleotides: TGTGCCAGCCGAGCAGGAGACAGGATCACCACTGAAGCTTTCCTT. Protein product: CASRAGDRITTEAFL.

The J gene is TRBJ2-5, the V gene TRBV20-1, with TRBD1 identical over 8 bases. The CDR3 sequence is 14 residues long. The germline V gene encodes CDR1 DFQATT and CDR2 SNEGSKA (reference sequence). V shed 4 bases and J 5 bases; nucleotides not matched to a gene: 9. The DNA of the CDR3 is TGCAGTGCTAACTCCAGGGGGCCAAGCGAGACCCAGTACTTC. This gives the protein CSANSRGPSETQYF.

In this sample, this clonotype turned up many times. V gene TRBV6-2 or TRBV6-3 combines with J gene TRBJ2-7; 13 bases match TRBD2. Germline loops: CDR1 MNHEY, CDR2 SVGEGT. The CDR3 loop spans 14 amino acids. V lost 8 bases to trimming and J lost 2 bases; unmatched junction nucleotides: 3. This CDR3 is CASGLAGATYEQYF. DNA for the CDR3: TGTGCCAGCGGACTAGCGGGGGCTACCTACGAGCAGTACTTC.

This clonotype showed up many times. In DNA form, the CDR3 reads TGTGCCAGCAGCCGGACAGGGACAGAGACCCAGTACTTC. Its protein is CASSRTGTETQYF. The rearrangement joins TRBV3-1 to TRBJ2-5, with TRBD1 matching over 8 bases. Germline V gene sequence: CDR1 LGHDT, CDR2 YNNKEL (reference sequence). The CDR3 covers 13 residues. V shed 4 bases, J shed 4 bases, and the junction held 2 bases outside the gene matches.

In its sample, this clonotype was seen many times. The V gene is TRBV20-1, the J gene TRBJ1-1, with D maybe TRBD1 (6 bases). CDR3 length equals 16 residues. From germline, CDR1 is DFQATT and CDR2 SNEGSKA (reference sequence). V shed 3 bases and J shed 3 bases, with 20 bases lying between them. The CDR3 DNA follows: TGCAGTGCTAGGGACCCCTCCGGGGGCGGATACACTGAAGCTTTCTTT. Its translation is CSARDPSGGGYTEAFF.

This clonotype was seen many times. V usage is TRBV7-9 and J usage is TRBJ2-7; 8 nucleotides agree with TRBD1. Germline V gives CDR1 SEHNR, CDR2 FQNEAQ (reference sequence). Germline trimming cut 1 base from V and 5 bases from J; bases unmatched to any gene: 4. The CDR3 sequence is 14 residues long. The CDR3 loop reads CASSLETGVDEQYF. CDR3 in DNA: TGTGCCAGCAGCTTAGAGACAGGGGTGGACGAGCAGTACTTC.

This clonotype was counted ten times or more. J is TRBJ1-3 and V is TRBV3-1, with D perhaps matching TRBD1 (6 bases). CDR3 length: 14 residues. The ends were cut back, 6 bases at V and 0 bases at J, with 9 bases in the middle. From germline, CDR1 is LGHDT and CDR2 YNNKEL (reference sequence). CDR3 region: CASSQDSSGNTIYF. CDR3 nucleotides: TGTGCCAGCAGTCAGGACAGCTCTGGAAACACCATATATTTT.